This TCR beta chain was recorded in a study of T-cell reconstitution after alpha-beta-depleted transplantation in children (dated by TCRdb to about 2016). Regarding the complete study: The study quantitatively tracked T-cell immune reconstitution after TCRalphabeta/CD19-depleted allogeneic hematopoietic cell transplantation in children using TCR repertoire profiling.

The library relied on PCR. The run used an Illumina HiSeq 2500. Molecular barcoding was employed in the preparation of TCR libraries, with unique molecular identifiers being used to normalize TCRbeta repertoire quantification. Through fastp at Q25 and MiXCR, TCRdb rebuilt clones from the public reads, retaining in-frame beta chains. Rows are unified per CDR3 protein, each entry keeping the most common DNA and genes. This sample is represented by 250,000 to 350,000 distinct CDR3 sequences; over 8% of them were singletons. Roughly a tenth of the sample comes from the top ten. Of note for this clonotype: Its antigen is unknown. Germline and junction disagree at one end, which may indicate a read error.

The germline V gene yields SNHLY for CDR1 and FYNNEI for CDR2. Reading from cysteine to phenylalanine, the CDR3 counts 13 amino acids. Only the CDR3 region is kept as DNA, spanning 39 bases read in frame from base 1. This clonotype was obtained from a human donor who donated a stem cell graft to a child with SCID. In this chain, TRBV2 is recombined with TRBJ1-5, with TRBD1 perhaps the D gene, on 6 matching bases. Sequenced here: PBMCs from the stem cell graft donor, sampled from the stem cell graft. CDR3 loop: CASGGGPGQTQHF. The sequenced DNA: TGTGCCAGCGGAGGGGGGCCGGGTCAGACCCAGCATTTT.